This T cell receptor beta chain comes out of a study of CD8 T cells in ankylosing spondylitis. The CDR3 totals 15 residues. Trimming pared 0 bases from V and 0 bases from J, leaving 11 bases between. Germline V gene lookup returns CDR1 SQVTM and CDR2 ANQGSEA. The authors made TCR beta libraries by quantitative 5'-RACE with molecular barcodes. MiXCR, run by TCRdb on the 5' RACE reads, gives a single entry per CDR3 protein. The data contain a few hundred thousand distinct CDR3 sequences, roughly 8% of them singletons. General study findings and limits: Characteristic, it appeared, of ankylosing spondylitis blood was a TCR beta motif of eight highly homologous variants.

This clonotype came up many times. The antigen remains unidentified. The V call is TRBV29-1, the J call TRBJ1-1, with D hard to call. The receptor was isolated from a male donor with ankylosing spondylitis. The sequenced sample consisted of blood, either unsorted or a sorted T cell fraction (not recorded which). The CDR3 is CSVEDRHRMNTEAFF. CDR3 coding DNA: TGCAGCGTTGAAGATCGGCATAGGATGAACACTGAAGCTTTCTTT.